This record covers a single T cell receptor (beta chain). Antigen: not known. Arm-PCR of CDR3 regions and iRepertoire HTBI primers were used to build TCR beta libraries. TCRdb re-called the multiplex PCR reads with MiXCR, one entry per CDR3 protein. Of some 490,000 distinct CDR3 sequences listed, approximately 12% are singletons. This entry is derived from a study of regulatory T cells in long-lasting Graves disease. General study findings and limits: The small sample size may have reduced accuracy.

The CDR3 is 19 residues long. The ends were cut back, 0 bases at V and 0 bases at J, with 15 bases in the middle. CDR1 and CDR2 (germline): LGHNA, YNFKEQ. As for time point: newly diagnosed GD, antithyroid drugs for less than 3 months. The authors made the TCR library using RNA they extracted from PBMCs. Another study also made use of these data, one on T cells in Graves' hyperthyroidism and ophthalmopathy.

The receptor comes from a woman between 25 and 40 years old with Graves disease. The sequences come from peripheral blood mononuclear cells (PBMCs), collected at new diagnosis, from a patient treated with antithyroid drugs. The rearrangement joins TRBV4-2 to TRBJ2-6, with D tentatively TRBD1 (6 bases). The CDR3 sequence is CASSQEGQGLASGANVLTF. CDR3 sequence (DNA): TGTGCCAGCAGCCAAGAAGGGCAGGGGCTCGCCTCTGGGGCCAACGTCCTGACTTTC.